A single sample is the source of the 15 T cell receptor beta chains below, sequenced in a study of glioma-infiltrating T cells after dendritic cell vaccination. Repertoires were generated with immunoSEQ multiplex PCR, while TCRdb's copy carries only in-frame clones and drops some. The data contain over 80,000 clones, approximately 90% of them singletons. The sequencing used blood, collected before dendritic cell vaccination. These receptor sequences come from a human donor with glioblastoma.

This rearrangement joins TRBV2 to TRBJ2-2; 8 positions match TRBD1. The V segment lost 6 bases and the J segment 4 bases; nucleotides outside the gene matches: 4. The germline CDR1 and CDR2 sequences are SNHLY and FYNNEI. The CDR3 contains 14 residues. CDR3 sequence reads: CASRDRVVTGELFF. The CDR3 bases are TGTGCCAGCAGGGACAGGGTTGTCACCGGGGAGCTGTTTTTT.

Details on this clone: Relative to the germline gene, one junction end is altered; a read error may explain this. The chain carries TRBV7-7 and TRBJ2-2, with a weak D call TRBD1 (6 bases). Germline V gene sequence: CDR1 SSHAT, CDR2 FNYEAQ (reference sequence). The CDR3 length is 17 residues. The CDR3: CASSPRDTQGITGELFF. CDR3 bases: TGTGCTAGCAGCCCTCGGGACACTCAAGGGATCACCGGGGAGCTGTTTTTT.

This clone was seen a few times. The V gene is TRBV30, the J gene TRBJ1-2; 8 bases are a match to TRBD1. CDR1 is GTSNPN and CDR2 is SVGIG in the germline V gene (reference sequence). The CDR3 covers 16 residues. The V gene end was trimmed by 3 bases and the J gene end by 4 bases; junction bases not matched to a gene: 13. Here the CDR3 reads CAWSASGQGRLYGYTF. In DNA, the CDR3 is TGTGCCTGGAGCGCATCAGGACAGGGTAGACTCTATGGCTACACCTTC.

The gene calls are TRBV28 and TRBJ1-3; D is undetermined. Between the trimmed V and J ends, which lost 7 bases and 2 bases, there was a span of 12 bases. The CDR3 loop spans 14 amino acids. Per the germline V gene, CDR1 is MDHEN and CDR2 is SYDVKM. The CDR3 DNA reads TGTGCCAGCAACTCTGAGATGACTGGAAACACCATATATTTT. It codes for CASNSEMTGNTIYF.

This sequence joins TRBV5-1 and TRBJ1-1; D gene unclear. The CDR3 is 14 amino acids. V was pared by 1 base and J by 0 bases, with 7 bases between. Germline lookup yields CDR1 SGHRS and CDR2 YFSETQ. CDR3 DNA sequence: TGCGCCAGCAGCTTGCTGTCCCTGAACACTGAAGCTTTCTTT. It codes for CASSLLSLNTEAFF.

The genes are TRBV30 and TRBJ1-4; D ambiguous. The CDR3 consists of 15 residues. The V end was cut by 0 bases, the J end by 7 bases, with 15 bases between. The germline V gene has CDR1 GTSNPN and CDR2 SVGIG (reference sequence). The CDR3 is CAWSVLVPAGEKLFF. In DNA form, the CDR3 reads TGTGCCTGGAGTGTACTAGTCCCGGCGGGTGAAAAACTGTTTTTT.

The count of this clone is one. The chain links TRBV10-2 to TRBJ2-3; tentatively, D is TRBD2 (6 bases). CDR3 length equals 15 residues. The V end was cut by 6 bases, the J end by 2 bases, with 15 bases between. Per germline, CDR1 WSHSY and CDR2 SAAADI. DNA of the CDR3: TGCGCCAGCAGGAGGTGGGACTCCTCCACAGATACGCAGTATTTT. As protein: CASRRWDSSTDTQYF.

The chain uses TRBV6-5 and TRBJ1-6; 9 positions match TRBD1. The V segment lost 11 bases and the J segment 7 bases; nucleotides outside the gene matches: 3. Germline CDR1 and CDR2: MNHEY and SVGAGI. CDR3 length equals 12 residues. The CDR3 nucleotides are TGTGCCTCCGGGACAGGGAATTCACCCCTCCACTTT. This sequence encodes CASGTGNSPLHF.

The chain has TRBV5-1 and TRBJ1-2; unclear D gene. The CDR3 runs 14 residues. V shed 2 bases and J shed 3 bases, with 11 bases lying between them. Germline assignment: CDR1 SGHRS and CDR2 YFSETQ. DNA of the CDR3: TGCGCCAGCAGCTTAGGACTGGTGGACTATGGCTACACCTTC. Its translation: CASSLGLVDYGYTF.

This chain links TRBV7-3 with TRBJ2-3, with TRBD2 matching 8 bases. CDR3 length: 15 amino acids. The V and J ends lost 4 bases and 0 bases, in that order; junction bases with no gene match: 3. Looked up from germline, CDR1 is SGHTA and CDR2 is FQGTGA. The CDR3 reads CASSSLAGSTDTQYF. CDR3 coding DNA: TGTGCCAGCAGCTCGTTAGCGGGAAGCACAGATACGCAGTATTTT.

This clone occurred once. The chain employs TRBV11-2 and TRBJ2-7, with TRBD2 matching over 9 bases. The CDR3 has 15 amino acids. The ends lost 3 bases at V and 3 bases at J; junction bases unmatched: 6. Per the germline V gene, CDR1 is SGHAT and CDR2 is FQNNGV. CDR3 nucleotide sequence: TGTGCCAGCAGCTTGTCTAGCGGGAACCACTACGAGCAGTACTTC. Its translation is CASSLSSGNHYEQYF.

In its sample, this clone was seen a few times. The chain employs TRBV11-3 and TRBJ2-1, with 9 bases fitting TRBD2. V gave up 4 bases and J gave up 12 bases; unmatched junction bases: 13. CDR1 SGHNT and CDR2 YENEEA come from the germline V gene. The CDR3 totals 15 residues. CDR3 region: CASSSRVAGGYGQFF. The CDR3 DNA reads TGTGCCAGCAGCTCGAGGGTCGCGGGGGGGTATGGGCAGTTCTTC.

V gene TRBV23-1 combines with J gene TRBJ1-5; D is undetermined. TRBV23-1 is an open reading frame, and its role is uncertain. There are 17 residues in the CDR3. V lost 0 bases, J lost 1 base, and 13 bases lay in between. The CDR3 reads CASSQSVGRGSNQPQHF. CDR3 coding DNA: TGCGCCAGCAGTCAATCGGTAGGCAGAGGAAGCAATCAGCCCCAGCATTTT.

In this sample, this clone turned up a few times. The genes are TRBV7-9 and TRBJ2-5; 7 bases map to TRBD2. V lost 2 bases to trimming and J lost 0 bases; unmatched junction nucleotides: 3. Per germline, CDR1 SEHNR and CDR2 FQNEAQ (reference sequence). The CDR3 has 15 residues. In DNA, the CDR3 is TGTGCCAGCAGCTTACTCGGGAGGCACCAAGAGACCCAGTACTTC. It encodes CASSLLGRHQETQYF. The full variable domain, in which reference TRBV7-9 and TRBJ2-5 provide the parts outside the CDR3, is DTGVSQNPRHKITKRGQNVTFRCDPISEHNRLYWYRQTLGQGPEFLTYFQNEAQLEKSRLLSDRFSAERPKGSFSTLEIQRTEQGDSAMYLCASSLLGRHQETQYFGPGTRLLVL.

This chain joins TRBV6-5 and TRBJ2-7, with 8 bases that match TRBD1. Losses at the gene ends were 0 bases for V and 3 bases for J; bases not matched to a gene: 4. The CDR3 has 15 amino acids. CDR1 is MNHEY and CDR2 is SVGAGI in the germline V gene. This CDR3 reads CASSYSVGQGYEQYF. The CDR3 bases are TGTGCCAGCAGTTACTCTGTTGGACAGGGCTACGAGCAGTACTTC.